The TCR beta chain described here comes from a study of blood T cell repertoires in COVID-19. Study summary: From the United States, Italy and Spain came samples of acute and convalescent COVID-19. From T cells, B-cell-depleted T cells, or PBMCs came the material, which was cDNA or gDNA.

Deletions cut 1 base from V and 5 bases from J, with 6 bases between. The germline V gene has CDR1 SGHRS and CDR2 YFSETQ. This CDR3 spans 13 amino acids. Libraries were prepared by immunoSEQ multiplex PCR; TCRdb keeps only in-frame clonotypes and omits some of them. This sample has approximately 230,000 clones, with roughly 88% found just once. The material sequenced was peripheral blood. This TCR came from a man aged 25 to 40 who had recovered from COVID-19. The chain employs TRBV5-1 and TRBJ1-4; D gene unclear. CDR3 sequence: CASSLSVNEKLFF. DNA for the CDR3: TGCGCCAGCAGCTTGTCAGTGAATGAAAAACTGTTTTTT.